These T cell receptor beta chains were read from a single sample in a study of CXCR3-negative and CXCR3-positive naive CD8 T cells. TCRdb reanalyzed the 5' RACE reads and collapses them to one entry per CDR3 protein, without DNA. The table gives some 99,000 distinct CDR3 sequences; the top ten clones make up about 1% of it. The sequenced material came from naive CXCR3+ CD8+ T cells from blood. These receptors originate from a human donor in good health. Some clones in this sample may be carry-over from other donors' samples. CDR3s include the opening cysteine and the closing phenylalanine or tryptophan.

J gene | CDR3 length | V gene | CDR3 protein
TRBJ2-5 | 12 | TRBV12-3/TRBV12-4 | CASKGQAFGQYF
TRBJ2-7 | 15 | TRBV6-2/TRBV6-3 | CASSHGRRYSYEQYF
TRBJ1-2 | 17 | TRBV12-5 | CASGLPTGQGWNYGYTF
TRBJ2-7 | 11 | TRBV29-1 | CSVPTGAEQYF
TRBJ2-1 | 18 | TRBV4-1 | CASSQGGGLNPTYNEQFF
TRBJ2-7 | 16 | TRBV7-8 | CASSLARGQGGYEQYF
TRBJ1-1 | 13 | TRBV20-1 | CSARDLRGTEAFF
TRBJ2-4 | 18 | TRBV6-7 | CASSYPVQPGETKNIQYF
TRBJ2-7 | 14 | TRBV12-3/TRBV12-4 | CASSLMGNSYEQYF
TRBJ2-7 | 15 | TRBV7-2 | CASSDGPGLTYEQYF
TRBJ2-7 | 16 | TRBV7-2 | CASSLAPTGGSYEQYF
TRBJ1-5 | 18 | TRBV14 | CASSQVKLRTGRGQPQHF
TRBJ2-7 | 15 | TRBV20-1 | CSARDHGVGSYEQYF
TRBJ1-5 | 15 | TRBV10-3 | CAISEGRRNNQPQHF
TRBJ2-6 | 17 | TRBV29-1 | CSVGGGDSFSGANVLTF
TRBJ2-1 | 12 | TRBV20-1 | CSARQRDNEQFF
TRBJ2-7 | 17 | TRBV11-2 | CASRGEAGDQGYYEQYF
TRBJ2-7 | 14 | TRBV6-1 | CASTTPGQSYEQYF
TRBJ2-1 | 14 | TRBV6-6 | CASSRGGAYNEQFF
TRBJ2-5 | 15 | TRBV7-9 | CASSLAAGIQETQYF
TRBJ2-2 | 12 | TRBV30 | CAWRSSTGELFF
TRBJ2-7 | 13 | TRBV29-1 | CSVGDGIDYEQYF
TRBJ2-1 | 14 | TRBV29-1 | CSVPPQREFNEQFF
TRBJ2-1 | 13 | TRBV7-6 | CASRSNEGNEQFF
TRBJ1-1 | 15 | TRBV14 | CASSQDEGQSTEAFF
TRBJ2-2 | 18 | TRBV9 | CASSVAIDGQGMAGELFF
TRBJ1-1 | 13 | TRBV28 | CASSLSGVGEAFF
TRBJ1-1 | 14 | TRBV11-2 | CASSQDFGNTEAFF
TRBJ2-7 | 12 | TRBV7-9 | CASSPIGLAGVF
TRBJ2-7 | 15 | TRBV5-1 | CASSPGTVSTHEQYF
TRBJ2-7 | 17 | TRBV29-1 | CSVEDHGGGERSYEQYF
TRBJ2-3 | 16 | TRBV7-2 | CASSSTGTGVPDTQYF
TRBJ2-5 | 15 | TRBV12-3/TRBV12-4 | CASSTHGPYQETQYF
TRBJ2-1 | 17 | TRBV7-9 | CASSFPRGGASYNEQFF
TRBJ2-1 | 14 | TRBV12-5 | CASGFSTVYNEQFF
TRBJ2-3 | 15 | TRBV6-5 | CASSYLASSTDTQYF
TRBJ1-2 | 13 | TRBV18 | CASSPPLGGGYTF
TRBJ2-3 | 16 | TRBV27 | CATGVLRGGPTDTQYF
TRBJ2-3 | 15 | TRBV29-1 | CSVDFGLSSTDTQYF
TRBJ2-1 | 13 | TRBV2 | CASSGMMIGEQFF
TRBJ2-7 | 11 | TRBV10-1 | CASVCGRKQYF
TRBJ2-7 | 14 | TRBV27 | CASSMAGGNNEQYF
TRBJ2-1 | 12 | TRBV6-5 | CASSPRVNEQFF
TRBJ2-1 | 21 | TRBV7-9 | CASSSYGTAVFVLTSYNEQFF
TRBJ2-7 | 14 | TRBV20-1 | CSARDMGGYYEQYF
TRBJ2-7 | 14 | TRBV29-1 | CSVVGGFGMYEQYF
TRBJ2-2 | 17 | TRBV9 | CASSVRALATNTGELFF
TRBJ2-1 | 19 | TRBV19 | CASSITRTSGGFVPNEQFF
TRBJ2-1 | 15 | TRBV5-1 | CASSFTKNSYNEQFF
TRBJ2-5 | 14 | TRBV7-2 | CAISAVVGQETQYF
TRBJ2-2 | 16 | TRBV7-3 | CASSSIAGGPTGELFF
TRBJ2-1 | 15 | TRBV20-1 | CSARGDRESYNEQFF
TRBJ2-3 | 11 | TRBV12-5 | CASGATDTQYF
TRBJ2-7 | 17 | TRBV29-1 | CSVEEGTSGGFPYEQYF
TRBJ2-7 | 21 | TRBV9 | CASSVEDTTWGAGVAWSEQYF
TRBJ2-7 | 14 | TRBV6-2/TRBV6-3 | CASSWWTGGYEQYF
TRBJ1-1 | 15 | TRBV5-1 | CASSLAGAENTEAFF
TRBJ2-7 | 13 | TRBV7-9 | CASSRAVLYEQYF
TRBJ2-3 | 15 | TRBV7-3 | CASSFLGTVTDTQYF